The T cell receptor beta chain under discussion was sequenced for a study of OX40 agonist ivuxolimab in advanced cancers. Turning to the study itself: The dose-escalation group included hepatocellular carcinoma, melanoma, renal cell carcinoma and head and neck cancer. Those enrolled were 80% to 85% male, with a mean age of approximately 60 years and ages from roughly 20 to 90.

With respect to this clone: The antigen remains unidentified.

Trimming removed 1 base from V and 2 bases from J; junction bases left unmatched: 5. Germline CDR1 reads SNHLY; CDR2 reads FYNNEI. CDR3 length: 17 residues. Produced via immunoSEQ multiplex PCR; TCRdb's table is partial and in-frame only. The sample lists 50,000 or so clones, 85% to 90% occurring once. General study points: Both CD4+ and CD8+ T cell populations in blood had undergone clonal expansion by week 6 at 0.1 to 3.0 mg/kg. In CD8+ T cells, expanded clones were on average more numerous than in CD4+.

The genes are TRBV2 and TRBJ2-3; TRBD2 aligns across 11 bases. The source of this sequence is an adult with an advanced solid tumor such as melanoma, head and neck, liver or kidney cancer. Sample: CD4+ or CD8+ T cells sorted from blood, taken in a trial of the OX40 agonist ivuxolimab. DNA of the CDR3: TGTGCCAGCAGTGAAGGGCTAGCGGGAGGACACACAGATACGCAGTATTTT. It yields the protein CASSEGLAGGHTDTQYF.